This section outlines one T cell receptor beta chain sequence together with its context. Its antigen is unidentified. One end of the junction does not line up with germline, which may come from a read error. Libraries of naive CD8 T cells were made from 20,000 to 1,000,000 sorted cells. They used 10%, 30% or 50% RNA. A CD8+CD4-CCR7+CD45RA+ gate was used to sort naive CD8 T cells. The entry originates in a study of molecular identifiers for immune sequencing clone quantification. Turning to the study itself: Replicate RNA came from approximately 20,000 or 100,000 naive CD8 cells and was split five ways, and four parts were sequenced.

CDR3 length: 13 amino acids. From germline, CDR1 is SGHTA and CDR2 FQGNSA. TCRdb ran MiXCR on the PCR reads and lists one entry per CDR3 protein. The sample carries approximately 630,000 distinct CDR3 sequences, 25% recorded once. The study, taken as a whole, reports: Spiked TCR RNA from one Jurkat cell reportedly showed up when mixed among around 1 million naive cells.

This clonotype originated in a human donor in good health. Some libraries in this study had Jurkat cell RNA spiked in. The sequenced sample was naive CD8+ T cells from blood, with Jurkat cell RNA spiked in. Subset given: FACS-sorted CD8+CD4-CCR7+CD45RA+ naive T cells. The chain couples TRBV7-2 to TRBJ2-6; D perhaps matches TRBD1 (5 bases). The DNA of the CDR3 is TGTGCCAGCAGCTTAGCTGGGGCCAACATCCTGACTTTC. Protein sequence: CASSLAGANILTF.